This T cell receptor (beta chain) was identified in a study of OX40 agonist ivuxolimab in advanced cancers. Study-wide context: Six ivuxolimab dose levels, 0.01 to 10 mg/kg, were given intravenously every 2 weeks. The dose-escalation group included hepatocellular carcinoma, melanoma, renal cell carcinoma and head and neck cancer. The mean age was about 61 years, ranging from about 20 to 79, with approximately 83% of participants male. Study-wide results and limits: The authors also found low normalized T-cell clonal expansion in some nonresponders.

Only in-frame clones appear in the TCRdb table, and some are missing; sequencing was by immunoSEQ multiplex PCR. This sample yields tens of thousands of clones, of which roughly 85% are seen a single time; 9% to 15% belongs to the top ten. Germline CDR1 is SGHAT and CDR2 is FQNNGV. CDR3 length equals 16 residues. Trimming removed 4 bases at V and 2 bases at J, with 14 bases between. Worth noting for this clone: Its specificity is unknown.

This receptor was obtained from an adult with an advanced solid tumor such as melanoma, head and neck, liver or kidney cancer. The specimen comprised CD4+ or CD8+ T cells sorted from blood, sampled in a trial of the OX40 agonist ivuxolimab. The chain is built from TRBV11-2 and TRBJ2-2, with D possibly matching TRBD2 (5 bases). The CDR3 region has the DNA TGTGCCAGCAGCTCCCCTCGTGGGAGTAACACCGGGGAGCTGTTTTTT. Residues: CASSSPRGSNTGELFF. The full variable domain, with the rest looked up from reference TRBV11-2 and TRBJ2-2, is EAGVAQSPRYKIIEKRQSVAFWCNPISGHATLYWYQQILGQGPKLLIQFQNNGVVDDSQLPKDRFSAERLKGVDSTLKIQPAKLEDSAVYLCASSSPRGSNTGELFFGEGSRLTVL.